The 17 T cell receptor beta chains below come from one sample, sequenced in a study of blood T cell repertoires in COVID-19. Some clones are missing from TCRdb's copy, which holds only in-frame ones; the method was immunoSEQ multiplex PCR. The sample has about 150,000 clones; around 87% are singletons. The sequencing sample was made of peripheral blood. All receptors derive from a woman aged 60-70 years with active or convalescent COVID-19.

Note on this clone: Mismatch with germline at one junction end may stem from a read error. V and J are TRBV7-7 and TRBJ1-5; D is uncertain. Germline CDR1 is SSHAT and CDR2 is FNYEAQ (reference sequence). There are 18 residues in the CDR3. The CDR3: CASSYGSSGSVSNQPQHF. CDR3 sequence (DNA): TGTGCTAGCAGCTACGGTAGTTCGGGAAGCGTAAGCAATCAGCCCCAGCATTTT.

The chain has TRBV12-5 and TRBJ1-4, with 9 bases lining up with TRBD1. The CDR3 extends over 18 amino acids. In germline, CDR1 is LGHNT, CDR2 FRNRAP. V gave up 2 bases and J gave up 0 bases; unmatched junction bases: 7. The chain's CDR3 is CASGLSPGQGATNEKLFF. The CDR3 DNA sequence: TGTGCTAGTGGTTTGTCCCCGGGACAGGGCGCAACTAATGAAAAACTGTTTTTT.

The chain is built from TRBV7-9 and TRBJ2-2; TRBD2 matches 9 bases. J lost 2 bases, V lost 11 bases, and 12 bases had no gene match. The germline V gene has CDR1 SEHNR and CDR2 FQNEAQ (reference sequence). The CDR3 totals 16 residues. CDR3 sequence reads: CAAGLAGKSNTGELFF. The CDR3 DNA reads TGTGCCGCGGGGCTAGCGGGGAAGTCTAACACCGGGGAGCTGTTTTTT.

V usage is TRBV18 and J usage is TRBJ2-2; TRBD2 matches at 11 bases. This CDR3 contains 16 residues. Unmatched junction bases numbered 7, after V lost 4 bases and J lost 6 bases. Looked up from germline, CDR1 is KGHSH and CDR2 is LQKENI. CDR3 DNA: TGTGCCAGCTCACTGGGACTAGCGGACACGGCCGGGGAGCTGTTTTTT. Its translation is CASSLGLADTAGELFF.

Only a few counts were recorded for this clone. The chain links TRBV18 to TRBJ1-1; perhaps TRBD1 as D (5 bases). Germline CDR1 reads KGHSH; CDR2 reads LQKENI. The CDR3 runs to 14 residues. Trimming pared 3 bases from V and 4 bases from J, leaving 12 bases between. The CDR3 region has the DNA TGTGCCAGCTCACCGAGAGGCAGGGTCACTGAAGCTTTCTTT. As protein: CASSPRGRVTEAFF.

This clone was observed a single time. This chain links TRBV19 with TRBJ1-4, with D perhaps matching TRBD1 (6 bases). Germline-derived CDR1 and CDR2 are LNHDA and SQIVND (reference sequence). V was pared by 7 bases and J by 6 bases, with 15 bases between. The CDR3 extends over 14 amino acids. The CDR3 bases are TGTGCCAGTACCCTCACAGGGTTTCATGAAAAACTGTTTTTT. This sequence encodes CASTLTGFHEKLFF. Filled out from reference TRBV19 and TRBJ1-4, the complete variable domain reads DGGITQSPKYLFRKEGQNVTLSCEQNLNHDAMYWYRQDPGQGLRLIYYSQIVNDFQKGDIAEGYSVSREKKESFPLTVTSAQKNPTAFYLCASTLTGFHEKLFFGSGTQLSVL.

The DNA for the CDR3 is TGTGCCAGCAGCTTAAGGGAGACAAGGAACTATGGCTACACCTTC. Amino acid sequence: CASSLRETRNYGYTF. This chain links TRBV7-2 with TRBJ1-2; D not certain. Germline CDR1 and CDR2: SGHTA and FQGNSA. This CDR3 has 15 residues. V lost 2 bases and J lost 2, with 12 bases in between.

CDR3 in amino acids: CASSSPGQGYEQYF. The CDR3, as DNA: TGCGCCAGCAGCTCGCCGGGACAGGGGTATGAGCAGTACTTC. V usage is TRBV5-1 and J usage is TRBJ2-7; 10 bases are a match to TRBD1. Germline V gene lookup returns CDR1 SGHRS and CDR2 YFSETQ. Trimming took 3 bases from V and 7 from J; bases not matched to a gene: 7. The CDR3 runs 14 residues. Full variable domain (rest looked up from reference TRBV5-1 and TRBJ2-7): KAGVTQTPRYLIKTRGQQVTLSCSPISGHRSVSWYQQTPGQGLQFLFEYFSETQRNKGNFPGRFSGRQFSNSRSEMNVSTLELGDSALYLCASSSPGQGYEQYFGPGTRLTVT.

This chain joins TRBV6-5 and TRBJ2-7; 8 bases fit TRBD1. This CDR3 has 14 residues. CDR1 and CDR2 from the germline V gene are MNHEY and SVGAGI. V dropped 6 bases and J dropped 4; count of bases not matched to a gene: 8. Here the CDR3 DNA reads TGTGCCAGCAGCCCCGGGACAGGACTTTACGAGCAGTACTTC. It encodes CASSPGTGLYEQYF.

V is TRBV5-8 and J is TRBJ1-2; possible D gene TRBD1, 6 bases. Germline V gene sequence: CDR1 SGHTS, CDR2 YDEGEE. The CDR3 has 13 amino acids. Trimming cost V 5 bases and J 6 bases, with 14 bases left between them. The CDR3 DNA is TGTGCCAGCAGAGATAGGGGGGGACATGGCTACACCTTC. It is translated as CASRDRGGHGYTF.

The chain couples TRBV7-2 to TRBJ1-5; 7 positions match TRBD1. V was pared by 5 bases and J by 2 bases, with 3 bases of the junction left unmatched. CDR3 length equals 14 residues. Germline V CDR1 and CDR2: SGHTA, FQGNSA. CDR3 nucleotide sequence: TGTGCCAGCAGCCCGGGGACAGGCAATCAGCCCCAGCATTTT. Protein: CASSPGTGNQPQHF.

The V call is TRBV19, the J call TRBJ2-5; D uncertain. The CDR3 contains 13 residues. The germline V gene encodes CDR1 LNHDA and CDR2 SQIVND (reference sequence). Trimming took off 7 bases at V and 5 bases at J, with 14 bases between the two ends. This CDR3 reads CASNAMVGETQYF. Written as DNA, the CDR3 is TGTGCCAGTAATGCCATGGTCGGGGAGACCCAGTACTTC.

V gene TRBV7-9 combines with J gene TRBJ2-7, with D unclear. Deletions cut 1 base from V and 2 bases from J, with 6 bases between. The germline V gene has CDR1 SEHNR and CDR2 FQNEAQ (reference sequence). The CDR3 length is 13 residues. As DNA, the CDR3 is TGTGCCAGCAGCTTAGGAACAGCCTACGAGCAGTACTTC. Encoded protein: CASSLGTAYEQYF.

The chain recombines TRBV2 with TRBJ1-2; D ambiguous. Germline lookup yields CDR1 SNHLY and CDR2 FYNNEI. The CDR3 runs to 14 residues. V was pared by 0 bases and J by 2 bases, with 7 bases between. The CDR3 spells CASSEAEVNYGYTF. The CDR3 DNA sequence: TGTGCCAGCAGTGAAGCCGAGGTGAACTATGGCTACACCTTC.

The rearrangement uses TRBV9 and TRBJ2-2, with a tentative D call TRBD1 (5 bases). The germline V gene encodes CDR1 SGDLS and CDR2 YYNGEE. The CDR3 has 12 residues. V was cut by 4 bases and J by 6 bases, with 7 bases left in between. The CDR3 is CASSQGAGELFF. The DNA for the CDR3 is TGTGCCAGCAGCCAGGGTGCCGGGGAGCTGTTTTTT.

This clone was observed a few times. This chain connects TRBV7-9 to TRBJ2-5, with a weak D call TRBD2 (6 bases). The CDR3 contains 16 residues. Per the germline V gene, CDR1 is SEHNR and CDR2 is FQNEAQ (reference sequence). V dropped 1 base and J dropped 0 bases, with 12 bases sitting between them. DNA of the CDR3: TGTGCCAGCAGCTTAGGGGGGACTGCCTACCAAGAGACCCAGTACTTC. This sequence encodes CASSLGGTAYQETQYF.

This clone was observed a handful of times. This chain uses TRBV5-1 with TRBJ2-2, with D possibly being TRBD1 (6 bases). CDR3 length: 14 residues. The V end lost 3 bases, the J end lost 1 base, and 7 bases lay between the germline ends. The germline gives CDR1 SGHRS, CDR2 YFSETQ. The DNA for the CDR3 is TGCGCCAGCAGCTGGGGGCAGAACACCGGGGAGCTGTTTTTT. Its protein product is CASSWGQNTGELFF.